Each of the 19 T cell receptor beta chains below was sequenced from the same sample in a study of early T cells in non-severe SARS-CoV-2 infection. MiXCR, run by TCRdb on the 5' RACE reads, gives a single entry per CDR3 protein. The sample has tens of thousands of distinct CDR3 sequences, about 4.5% seen once; the top ten hold under 20%. The sample taken for sequencing was whole blood. The receptors shown here come from an adult who was a healthcare worker with PCR-confirmed SARS-CoV-2 infection or an uninfected control (not recorded which).

The chain joins TRBV7-3 to TRBJ2-2; D gene uncertain. This CDR3 spans 15 amino acids. The germline gives CDR1 SGHTA, CDR2 FQGTGA. V lost 5 bases to trimming and J lost 6 bases, with 16 bases between them. The CDR3 DNA follows: TGTGCCAGCAGCCCCGGGCCCACCCCACCCGGGGAGCTGTTTTTT. It specifies CASSPGPTPPGELFF.

This clonotype was seen at least ten times. The gene calls are TRBV12-3 or TRBV12-4 and TRBJ2-3; D is perhaps TRBD2 (5 bases). The V end was cut by 0 bases, the J end by 4 bases, with 8 bases between. This CDR3 has 14 amino acids. The CDR3 nucleotides are TGTGCCAGCAGTTTAGCCGAGGGCGCAGATACGCAGTATTTT. It translates to CASSLAEGADTQYF.

This clonotype has at least ten counts. The chain joins TRBV20-1 to TRBJ1-4; a weak D match, TRBD1 (5 bases). V lost 4 bases and J lost 8, with 20 bases in between. The CDR3 consists of 15 residues. Per the germline V gene, CDR1 is DFQATT and CDR2 is SNEGSKA (reference sequence). This chain's CDR3 is CSATVSGGEYEKLFF. For the CDR3, the DNA is TGCAGTGCTACGGTTTCGGGGGGAGAGTACGAAAAACTGTTTTTT.

This clonotype was seen ten or more times. J is TRBJ1-1 and V is TRBV5-1; a possible D gene is TRBD1 (5 bases). The CDR3 spans 14 residues. Germline CDR1 reads SGHRS; CDR2 reads YFSETQ. Trimming removed 4 bases from V and 2 bases from J, with 12 bases in between. The CDR3 loop reads CASSITTANTEAFF. CDR3 sequence (DNA): TGCGCCAGCAGCATCACGACAGCTAACACTGAAGCTTTCTTT.

This clonotype was counted many times. The chain couples TRBV2 to TRBJ2-6; no definite D call. V was trimmed by 4 bases and J by 3 bases, leaving 4 bases between them. The CDR3 is 13 amino acids. Germline CDR1 and CDR2: SNHLY and FYNNEI. The CDR3 is CASSGYGANVLTF. In DNA form, the CDR3 reads TGTGCCAGCAGTGGATATGGGGCCAACGTCCTGACTTTC.

This clonotype occurred many times. The chain links TRBV3-1 to TRBJ2-7; D is undetermined. V gave up 1 base and J gave up 4 bases, with 2 bases separating them. This CDR3 spans 11 amino acids. Germline V CDR1 and CDR2: LGHDT, YNNKEL (reference sequence). The DNA of the CDR3 is TGTGCCAGCAGCCAAGGTTACGAGCAGTACTTC. This codes for CASSQGYEQYF.

This clonotype appeared many times. The chain combines TRBV7-2 with TRBJ2-1, with D perhaps TRBD2 (6 bases). The germline gives CDR1 SGHTA, CDR2 FQGNSA. The V gene lost 5 bases and the J gene lost 6 bases, with 17 bases spanning the gap. This CDR3 is 15 amino acids long. The CDR3 nucleotides are TGTGCCAGCAGCCCGGAGCGGGCGCGTCGCAATGAGCAGTTCTTC. Encoded protein: CASSPERARRNEQFF. The variable domain in full, with the rest retrieved from reference TRBV7-2 and TRBJ2-1, is GAGVSQSPSNKVTEKGKDVELRCDPISGHTALYWYRQSLGQGLEFLIYFQGNSAPDKSGLPSDRFSAERTGGSVSTLTIQRTQQEDSAVYLCASSPERARRNEQFFGPGTRLTVL.

At least ten counts were recorded for this clonotype. V usage is TRBV5-4 and J usage is TRBJ1-2; 9 bases agree with TRBD1. V shed 0 bases and J 8 bases; nucleotides not matched to a gene: 8. The CDR3 runs to 15 residues. Germline V lookup: CDR1 SGHNT, CDR2 YYREEE (reference sequence). The CDR3 coding sequence is TGTGCCAGCAGCTTGGTTGGACAGGGGTTTCGCGGCTACACCTTC. Translation: CASSLVGQGFRGYTF.

In its sample, this clonotype was seen many times. The chain has TRBV7-3 and TRBJ2-1; TRBD2 is a possible D gene (6 bases). Germline V gives CDR1 SGHTA, CDR2 FQGTGA. The CDR3 runs 15 residues. Trimming shortened V by 1 base and J by 6 bases, and 13 bases separated the two germline ends. In nucleotides, the CDR3 is TGTGCCAGCAGCTTAATAGGAGGGGAATTCAATGAGCAGTTCTTC. Encoded protein: CASSLIGGEFNEQFF.

This clonotype was seen more than once but under ten times. A much larger clone lies one base from this, so it may be a read error. The V and J genes are TRBV20-1 and TRBJ1-2; a weak D match, TRBD1 (5 bases). The V end lost 8 bases, the J end lost 5 bases, and 15 bases lay between the germline ends. CDR3 size: 12 residues. CDR1 and CDR2 from the germline V gene are DFQATT and SNEGSKA (reference sequence). The CDR3 sequence: CSTPQGEYGYTF. The DNA of the CDR3 is TGCAGTACTCCCCAGGGTGAATATGGCTACACCTTC.

This clonotype occurred once. This is likely an artifact of a read error, given a far larger clone one base away. The rearrangement joins TRBV3-1 to TRBJ1-1; a weak D match, TRBD1 (5 bases). The V gene's germline CDR1 is LGHDT and CDR2 YNNKEL (reference sequence). The CDR3 spans 12 residues. V gave up 0 bases and J gave up 11 bases, with 10 bases separating them. CDR3 loop: CASSQDTGSAFF. As DNA, the CDR3 is TGTGCCAGCAGCCAAGATACAGGAAGTGCTTTCTTT.

This clonotype was observed many times. The V call is TRBV5-1, the J call TRBJ2-3; 7 nucleotides agree with TRBD2. The germline V gene encodes CDR1 SGHRS and CDR2 YFSETQ. This CDR3 has 15 amino acids. V lost 0 bases and J lost 1; bases outside the gene matches: 2. CDR3 sequence: CASSLGRGGTDTQYF. The CDR3 DNA reads as TGCGCCAGCAGCTTGGGCCGGGGGGGCACAGATACGCAGTATTTT.

In its sample, this clonotype was seen a few times. With a much larger clone just one base away, this may be a read error. V gene TRBV18 combines with J gene TRBJ2-5; D is unclear. CDR3 length equals 14 residues. Germline V gene sequence: CDR1 KGHSH, CDR2 LQKENI. The CDR3 spells CASSPPAYHETQYF. CDR3 nucleotide sequence: TGTGCCAGCTCACCACCAGCATACCATGAGACCCAGTACTTC.

V gene TRBV15 combines with J gene TRBJ2-1; a weak D match, TRBD1 (5 bases). Trimming shortened V by 5 bases and J by 10 bases, and 9 bases separated the two germline ends. The CDR3 totals 11 residues. Per the germline V gene, CDR1 is LNHNV and CDR2 is YYDKDF (reference sequence). CDR3 DNA sequence: TGTGCCACCAGCCTTCAGGGCGAGCAGTTCTTC. Protein: CATSLQGEQFF. The variable domain in full, completed from reference TRBV15 and TRBJ2-1, reads DAMVIQNPRYQVTQFGKPVTLSCSQTLNHNVMYWYQQKSSQAPKLLFHYYDKDFNNEADTPDNFQSRRPNTSFCFLDIRSPGLGDTAMYLCATSLQGEQFFGPGTRLTVL.

The chain employs TRBV2 and TRBJ2-3; D is uncertain. Germline values: CDR1 SNHLY, CDR2 FYNNEI. There are 14 residues in the CDR3. V was cut by 6 bases and J by 0 bases, with 10 bases left in between. In DNA form, the CDR3 reads TGTGCCAGCAGCTTCACTATAAGCACAGATACGCAGTATTTT. Its protein product is CASSFTISTDTQYF.

As to this clonotype: This may stem from a read error, because a much larger clone lies one nucleotide away. The V and J genes are TRBV18 and TRBJ2-2, with D perhaps matching TRBD1 (5 bases). Germline-derived CDR1 and CDR2 are KGHSH and LQKENI. The CDR3 has 13 residues. The CDR3 bases are TGTGTCAGCTCACCACAGGACACCGGGGAGCTGTTTTTT. Residues: CVSSPQDTGELFF.

Only a few counts were recorded for this clonotype. V and J are TRBV7-2 and TRBJ1-1; no definite D call. Deletions cut 3 bases from V and 1 base from J, with 9 bases between. Germline CDR1 and CDR2: SGHTA and FQGNSA. This CDR3 has 14 residues. The CDR3 spells CASSFSHRNTEAFF. The CDR3, as DNA: TGTGCCAGCAGCTTCTCCCACAGGAACACTGAAGCTTTCTTT.

In this sample, this clonotype turned up many times. This chain links TRBV4-1 with TRBJ2-3; a possible D gene is TRBD2 (6 bases). The V gene lost 0 bases and the J gene lost 0 bases, with 13 bases spanning the gap. Germline V gives CDR1 MGHRA, CDR2 YSYEKL. The CDR3 runs to 17 residues. CDR3 amino acids: CASSQDRAGPSTDTQYF. DNA for the CDR3: TGCGCCAGCAGCCAAGATCGGGCGGGGCCTAGCACAGATACGCAGTATTTT.

The chain has TRBV3-1 and TRBJ1-1; D perhaps matches TRBD1 (5 bases). The CDR3 contains 15 residues. Per germline, CDR1 LGHDT and CDR2 YNNKEL (reference sequence). Trimming left V 3 bases short and J 0 bases short, with 11 bases between. In DNA, the CDR3 is TGTGCCAGCAGCCAGAGGGACCTAATGAACACTGAAGCTTTCTTT. Its protein product is CASSQRDLMNTEAFF.